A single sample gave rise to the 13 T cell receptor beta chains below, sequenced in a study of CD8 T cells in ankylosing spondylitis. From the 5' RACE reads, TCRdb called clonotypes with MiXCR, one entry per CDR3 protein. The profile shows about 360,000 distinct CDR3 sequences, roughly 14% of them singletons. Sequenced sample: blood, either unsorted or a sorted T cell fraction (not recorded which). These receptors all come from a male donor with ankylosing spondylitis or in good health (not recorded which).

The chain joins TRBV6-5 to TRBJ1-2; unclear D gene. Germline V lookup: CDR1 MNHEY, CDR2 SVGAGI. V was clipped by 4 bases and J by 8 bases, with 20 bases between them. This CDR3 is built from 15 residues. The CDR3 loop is CASSSTPTSLGGYTF. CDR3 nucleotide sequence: TGTGCCAGCAGTTCAACTCCGACAAGCCTAGGGGGCTACACCTTC.

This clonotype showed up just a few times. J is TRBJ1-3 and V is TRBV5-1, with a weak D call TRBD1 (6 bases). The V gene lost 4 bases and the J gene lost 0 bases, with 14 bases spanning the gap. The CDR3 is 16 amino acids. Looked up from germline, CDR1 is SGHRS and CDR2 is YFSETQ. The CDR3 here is CASSPGGSNSGNTIYF. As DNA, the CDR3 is TGCGCCAGCAGCCCGGGGGGCAGCAACTCTGGAAACACCATATATTTT.

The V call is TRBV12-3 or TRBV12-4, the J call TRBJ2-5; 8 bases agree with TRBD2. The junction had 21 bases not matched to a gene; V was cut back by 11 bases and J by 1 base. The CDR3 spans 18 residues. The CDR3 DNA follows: TGTGCCTGCTGTTTAGGGAGGCTCACTAGCGGACCCCAAGAGACCCAGTACTTC. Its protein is CACCLGRLTSGPQETQYF.

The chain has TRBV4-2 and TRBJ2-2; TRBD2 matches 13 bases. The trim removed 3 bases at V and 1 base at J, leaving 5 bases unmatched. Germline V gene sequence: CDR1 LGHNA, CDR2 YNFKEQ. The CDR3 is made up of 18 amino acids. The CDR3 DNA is TGTGCCAGCAGCCAGGGACTAGCGGGACATGGGAACACCGGGGAGCTGTTTTTT. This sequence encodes CASSQGLAGHGNTGELFF.

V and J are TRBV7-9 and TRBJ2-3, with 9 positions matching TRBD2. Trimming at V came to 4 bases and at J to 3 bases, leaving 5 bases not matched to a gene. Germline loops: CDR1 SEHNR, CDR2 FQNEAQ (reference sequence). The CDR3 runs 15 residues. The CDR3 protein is CASSSRAGGTDTQYF. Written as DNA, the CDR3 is TGTGCCAGCAGCTCGAGAGCGGGAGGAACAGATACGCAGTATTTT. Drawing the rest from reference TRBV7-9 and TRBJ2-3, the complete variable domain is DTGVSQNPRHKITKRGQNVTFRCDPISEHNRLYWYRQTLGQGPEFLTYFQNEAQLEKSRLLSDRFSAERPKGSFSTLEIQRTEQGDSAMYLCASSSRAGGTDTQYFGPGTRLTVL.

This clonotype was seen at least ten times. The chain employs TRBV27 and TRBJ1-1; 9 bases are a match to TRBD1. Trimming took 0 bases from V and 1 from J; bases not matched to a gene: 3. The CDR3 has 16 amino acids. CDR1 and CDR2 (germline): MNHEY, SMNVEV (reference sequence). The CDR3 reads CASSLSVGQGNTEAFF. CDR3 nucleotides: TGTGCCAGCAGTTTATCAGTGGGACAGGGGAACACTGAAGCTTTCTTT.

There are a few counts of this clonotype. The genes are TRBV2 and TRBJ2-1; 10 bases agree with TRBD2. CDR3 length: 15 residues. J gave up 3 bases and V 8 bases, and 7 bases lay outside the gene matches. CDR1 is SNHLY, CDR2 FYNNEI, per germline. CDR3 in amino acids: CASGERGGLYNEQFF. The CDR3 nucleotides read TGTGCCAGCGGAGAGCGGGGGGGCCTCTACAATGAGCAGTTCTTC.

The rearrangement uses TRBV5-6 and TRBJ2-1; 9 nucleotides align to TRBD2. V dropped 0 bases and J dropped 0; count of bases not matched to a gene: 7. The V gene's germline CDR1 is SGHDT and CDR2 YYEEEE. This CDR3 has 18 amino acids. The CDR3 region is CASSLAGSGGISYNEQFF. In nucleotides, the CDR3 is TGTGCCAGCAGCTTGGCCGGTAGCGGGGGCATCTCCTACAATGAGCAGTTCTTC.

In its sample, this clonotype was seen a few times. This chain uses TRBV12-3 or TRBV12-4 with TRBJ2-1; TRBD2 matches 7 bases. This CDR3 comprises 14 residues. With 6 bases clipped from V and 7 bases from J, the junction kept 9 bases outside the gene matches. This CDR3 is CASSPAWEGNEQFF. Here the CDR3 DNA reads TGTGCCAGCAGCCCCGCGTGGGAGGGGAATGAGCAGTTCTTC.

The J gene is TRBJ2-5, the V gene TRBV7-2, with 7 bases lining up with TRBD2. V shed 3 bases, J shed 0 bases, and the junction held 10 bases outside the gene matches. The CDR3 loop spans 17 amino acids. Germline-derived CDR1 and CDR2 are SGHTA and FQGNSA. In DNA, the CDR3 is TGTGCCAGCAGCTTCCCCATGTGGGGGGGTCACCAAGAGACCCAGTACTTC. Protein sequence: CASSFPMWGGHQETQYF. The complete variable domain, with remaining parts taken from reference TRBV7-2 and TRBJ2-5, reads GAGVSQSPSNKVTEKGKDVELRCDPISGHTALYWYRQSLGQGLEFLIYFQGNSAPDKSGLPSDRFSAERTGGSVSTLTIQRTQQEDSAVYLCASSFPMWGGHQETQYFGPGTRLLVL.

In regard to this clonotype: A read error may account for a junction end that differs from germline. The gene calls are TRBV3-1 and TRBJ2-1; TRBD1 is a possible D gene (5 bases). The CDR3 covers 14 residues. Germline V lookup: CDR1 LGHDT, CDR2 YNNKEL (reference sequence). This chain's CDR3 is CANSQSRGHNEQFF. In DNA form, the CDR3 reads TGTGCCAACAGCCAGTCTAGGGGCCACAATGAGCAGTTCTTC.

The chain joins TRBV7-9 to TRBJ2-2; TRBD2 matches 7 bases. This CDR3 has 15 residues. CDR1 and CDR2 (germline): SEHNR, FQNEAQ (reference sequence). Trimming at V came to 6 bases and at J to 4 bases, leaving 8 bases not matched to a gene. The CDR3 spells CASSYPRGSTGELFF. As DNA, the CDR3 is TGTGCCAGCAGTTACCCGCGGGGGTCCACCGGGGAGCTGTTTTTT.

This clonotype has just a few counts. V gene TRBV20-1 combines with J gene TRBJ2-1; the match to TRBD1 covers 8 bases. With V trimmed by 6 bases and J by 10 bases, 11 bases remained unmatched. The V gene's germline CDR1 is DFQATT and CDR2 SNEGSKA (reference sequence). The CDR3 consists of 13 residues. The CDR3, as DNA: TGCAGTGCCCAGGGGGCAGGGGGGTCGGAGCAGTTCTTC. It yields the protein CSAQGAGGSEQFF.